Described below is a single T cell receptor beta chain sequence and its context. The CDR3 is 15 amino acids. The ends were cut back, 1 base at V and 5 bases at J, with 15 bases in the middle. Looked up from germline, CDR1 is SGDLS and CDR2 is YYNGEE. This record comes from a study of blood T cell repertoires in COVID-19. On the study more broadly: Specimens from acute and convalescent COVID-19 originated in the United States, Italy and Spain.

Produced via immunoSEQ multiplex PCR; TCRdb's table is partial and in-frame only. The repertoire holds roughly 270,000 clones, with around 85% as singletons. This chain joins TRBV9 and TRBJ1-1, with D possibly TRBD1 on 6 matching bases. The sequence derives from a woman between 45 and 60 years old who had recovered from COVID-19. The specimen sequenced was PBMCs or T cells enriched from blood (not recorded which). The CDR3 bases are TGTGCCAGCAGCGTACACACAGGGTTTGGGACTGAAGCTTTCTTT. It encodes CASSVHTGFGTEAFF.